These 22 T cell receptor beta chains were all obtained from the same sample, sequenced in a study of T cell responses to AZD1222 COVID-19 vaccine. The method was immunoSEQ multiplex PCR; TCRdb's version includes in-frame clones alone and lacks a portion of them. The sample consists of 100,000 to 150,000 clones, about 82% of them appearing once. The sequencing here drew on peripheral blood, taken on day 0 of AZD1222 vaccination. The receptor source for this set is an adult in good health.

The rearrangement joins TRBV5-4 to TRBJ1-3; 8 bases are a match to TRBD1. Germline assignment: CDR1 SGHNT and CDR2 YYREEE (reference sequence). CDR3 size: 17 residues. Germline trimming cut 4 bases from V and 0 bases from J; bases unmatched to any gene: 9. CDR3 in amino acids: CASSVHSGQDSGNTIYF. The CDR3 DNA reads as TGTGCCAGCAGCGTACACTCGGGACAGGACTCTGGAAACACCATATATTTT.

This chain joins TRBV6-5 and TRBJ1-1; TRBD1 might be the D (5 bases). The germline V and J ends were trimmed by 3 bases and 0 bases, with 8 bases remaining between them. The CDR3 extends over 14 amino acids. Germline CDR1 reads MNHEY; CDR2 reads SVGAGI. This CDR3 reads CASSYAGMNTEAFF. CDR3 DNA sequence: TGTGCCAGCAGTTATGCAGGGATGAACACTGAAGCTTTCTTT.

The gene calls are TRBV2 and TRBJ1-6, with 8 bases that match TRBD1. This CDR3 region has 14 residues. V was pared by 4 bases and J by 9 bases, with 5 bases of the junction left unmatched. Germline CDR1 and CDR2: SNHLY and FYNNEI. The CDR3: CASSGETGASPLHF. CDR3 sequence (DNA): TGTGCCAGCAGTGGAGAGACAGGGGCTTCACCCCTCCACTTT.

The chain uses TRBV4-1 and TRBJ2-5, with 8 bases that match TRBD2. This CDR3 comprises 16 residues. Trimming at V came to 3 bases and at J to 4 bases, leaving 10 bases not matched to a gene. Germline CDR1 MGHRA, CDR2 YSYEKL. The CDR3 nucleotides read TGCGCCAGCAGCCAGGGGACGGGGGGGCCCGGAGAGACCCAGTACTTC. This sequence encodes CASSQGTGGPGETQYF.

This clone has just a few counts. The CDR3 sequence: CASSLNSGTGGIVLEKLFF. DNA for the CDR3: TGTGCCAGCAGCTTGAACTCCGGGACAGGGGGCATTGTATTGGAAAAACTGTTTTTT. The chain links TRBV7-9 to TRBJ1-4; 12 bases fit TRBD1. Germline trimming cut 3 bases from V and 8 bases from J; bases unmatched to any gene: 16. CDR3 size: 19 residues. Germline V lookup: CDR1 SEHNR, CDR2 FQNEAQ (reference sequence).

The V call is TRBV19, the J call TRBJ1-1; possibly TRBD1 for D (5 bases). CDR1 and CDR2 (germline): LNHDA, SQIVND (reference sequence). V was clipped by 5 bases and J by 3 bases, with 10 bases between them. CDR3 length: 13 residues. The CDR3 DNA reads as TGTGCCAGTAGTTATACGGGGGACACTGAAGCTTTCTTT. This encodes CASSYTGDTEAFF.

The rearrangement uses TRBV24-1 and TRBJ2-2; 7 bases map to TRBD2. The CDR3 is 16 residues long. The V gene end was trimmed by 6 bases and the J gene end by 4 bases; junction bases not matched to a gene: 10. Germline loops: CDR1 KGHDR, CDR2 SFDVKD. This CDR3 reads CATSRRGGAGTGELFF. The CDR3 DNA reads as TGTGCCACCAGTCGAAGGGGAGGGGCCGGCACCGGGGAGCTGTTTTTT.

This clone showed up just once. J is TRBJ2-7 and V is TRBV10-3; D uncertain. The CDR3 totals 13 residues. Trimming stripped 5 bases from V and 6 bases from J, with 14 bases between. Germline V gene sequence: CDR1 ENHRY, CDR2 SYGVKD. The CDR3 bases are TGTGCCATCAGTACGAGGTCACACTTCGAGCAGTACTTC. Translating gives CAISTRSHFEQYF.

The J gene is TRBJ1-1, the V gene TRBV11-1, with D maybe TRBD1 (5 bases). CDR1 SGHAT and CDR2 FQDESV come from the germline V gene (reference sequence). The V end lost 8 bases, the J end lost 1 base, and 17 bases lay between the germline ends. There are 15 residues in the CDR3. The CDR3 spells CASARSQGWNTEAFF. The CDR3 bases are TGTGCCAGCGCCCGTTCGCAGGGATGGAACACTGAAGCTTTCTTT.

The chain joins TRBV30 to TRBJ1-1; D remains ambiguous. The CDR3 extends over 14 amino acids. V lost 4 bases and J lost 1, with 13 bases in between. In germline, CDR1 is GTSNPN, CDR2 SVGIG (reference sequence). CDR3 nucleotide sequence: TGTGCCTGGACTCATGGGTTCGCGAACACTGAAGCTTTCTTT. It yields the protein CAWTHGFANTEAFF.

This chain links TRBV11-3 with TRBJ1-1; 7 bases are a match to TRBD1. CDR3 length: 14 amino acids. Germline CDR1 is SGHNT and CDR2 is YENEEA. V shed 2 bases, J shed 5 bases, and the junction held 5 bases outside the gene matches. The CDR3 nucleotides read TGTGCCAGCAGCTTAACAGGGGTAGGAACTGAAGCTTTCTTT. Protein product: CASSLTGVGTEAFF.

The CDR3 region has the DNA TGCAGCGTTCGGGGGGGGCCGGATACGCAGTATTTT. Its translation: CSVRGGPDTQYF. The rearrangement links TRBV29-1 to TRBJ2-3; 8 nucleotides agree with TRBD2. Losses at the gene ends were 5 bases for V and 6 bases for J; bases not matched to a gene: 4. The CDR3 loop spans 12 amino acids. Germline V CDR1 and CDR2: SQVTM, ANQGSEA.

V usage is TRBV7-9 and J usage is TRBJ1-3; D remains unclear. Looked up from germline, CDR1 is SEHNR and CDR2 is FQNEAQ (reference sequence). Trimming left V 3 bases short and J 0 bases short, with 15 bases between. The CDR3 is 17 residues long. The CDR3, as DNA: TGTGCCAGCAGCTTTTTTCCAGCGAGAAGCTCTGGAAACACCATATATTTT. Residues: CASSFFPARSSGNTIYF.

The V and J genes are TRBV5-8 and TRBJ1-6; D gene uncertain. CDR1 and CDR2 (germline): SGHTS, YDEGEE. The CDR3 is 12 amino acids. V dropped 4 bases and J dropped 14 bases, with 13 bases sitting between them. The CDR3 coding sequence is TGTGCCAGCAGCAAGACTGATTTATCCCTCCACTTT. It specifies CASSKTDLSLHF.

In its sample, this clone was seen a few times. The rearrangement joins TRBV28 to TRBJ2-7; 9 bases are a match to TRBD1. The CDR3 loop spans 14 amino acids. V gave up 6 bases and J gave up 6 bases; unmatched junction bases: 9. Germline-derived CDR1 and CDR2 are MDHEN and SYDVKM. Written as DNA, the CDR3 is TGTGCCAGCAGCTCGGGACAGGGCTACGGCGAGCAGTACTTC. Its protein product is CASSSGQGYGEQYF. The full variable domain, rest sourced from reference TRBV28 and TRBJ2-7, is DVKVTQSSRYLVKRTGEKVFLECVQDMDHENMFWYRQDPGLGLRLIYFSYDVKMKEKGDIPEGYSVSREKKERFSLILESASTNQTSMYLCASSSGQGYGEQYFGPGTRLTVT.

The V gene is TRBV3-1 (or the pseudogene TRBV3-2), the J gene TRBJ2-3, with a weak D call TRBD2 (7 bases). The V end was cut by 1 base, the J end by 3 bases, with 14 bases between. Germline CDR1 reads LGHDT; CDR2 reads YNNKEL (reference sequence). The CDR3 has 16 residues. CDR3 sequence: CASSQVVGGRTDTQYF. The CDR3 DNA reads TGTGCCAGCAGCCAAGTCGTCGGGGGGCGGACAGATACGCAGTATTTT.

The chain employs TRBV11-2 and TRBJ1-2; D ambiguous. There are 13 residues in the CDR3. V lost 5 bases and J 7 bases, leaving 14 bases between the germline ends. The germline V gene has CDR1 SGHAT and CDR2 FQNNGV. The CDR3 DNA follows: TGTGCCAGCAGCCAGGATGTCGTCGGTGGCTACACCTTC. As protein: CASSQDVVGGYTF.

This chain joins TRBV24-1 and TRBJ1-2; D perhaps matches TRBD1 (6 bases). CDR1 KGHDR and CDR2 SFDVKD come from the germline V gene. The V gene lost 4 bases and the J gene lost 6 bases, with 14 bases spanning the gap. This CDR3 contains 14 residues. The CDR3 DNA sequence: TGTGCCACCAGTGACCACCGAGGGGGGGATGGCTACACCTTC. Its translation: CATSDHRGGDGYTF.

The V call is TRBV4-1, the J call TRBJ2-7; D possibly corresponds to TRBD2 (7 bases). This CDR3 is 15 amino acids long. Trimming took off 1 base at V and 2 bases at J, with 12 bases between the two ends. The germline gives CDR1 MGHRA, CDR2 YSYEKL. This chain's CDR3 is CASSQVGGGAYEQYF. CDR3 coding DNA: TGCGCCAGCAGCCAAGTAGGAGGGGGGGCCTACGAGCAGTACTTC.

The rearrangement links TRBV6-5 to TRBJ1-2; possible D gene TRBD1, 6 bases. The V gene lost 6 bases and the J gene lost 4 bases, with 15 bases spanning the gap. Germline values: CDR1 MNHEY, CDR2 SVGAGI. The CDR3 loop spans 14 amino acids. CDR3: CASRLLGGPYGYTF. The CDR3 nucleotides read TGTGCCAGCAGATTACTTGGGGGCCCCTATGGCTACACCTTC.

The CDR3 nucleotides are TGCGCCAGCAGCCAAGGTGCGGGGTATCAAGAGACCCAGTACTTC. This codes for CASSQGAGYQETQYF. This chain uses TRBV4-3 with TRBJ2-5; a weak D match, TRBD2 (6 bases). The germline gives CDR1 LGHNA, CDR2 YSLEER. The CDR3 has 15 residues. Trimming removed 1 base from V and 2 bases from J, with 11 bases in between.

For this clone: The sample contains more than one DNA sequence encoding this CDR3. The rearrangement joins TRBV19 to TRBJ1-2; D remains unclear. The CDR3 spans 14 residues. The ends were cut back, 2 bases at V and 2 bases at J, with 9 bases in the middle. Germline V gene data show CDR1 as LNHDA and CDR2 as SQIVND (reference sequence). The CDR3 region is CASSISPVNYGYTF. CDR3 nucleotides: TGTGCCAGTAGTATAAGTCCTGTCAACTATGGCTACACCTTC.